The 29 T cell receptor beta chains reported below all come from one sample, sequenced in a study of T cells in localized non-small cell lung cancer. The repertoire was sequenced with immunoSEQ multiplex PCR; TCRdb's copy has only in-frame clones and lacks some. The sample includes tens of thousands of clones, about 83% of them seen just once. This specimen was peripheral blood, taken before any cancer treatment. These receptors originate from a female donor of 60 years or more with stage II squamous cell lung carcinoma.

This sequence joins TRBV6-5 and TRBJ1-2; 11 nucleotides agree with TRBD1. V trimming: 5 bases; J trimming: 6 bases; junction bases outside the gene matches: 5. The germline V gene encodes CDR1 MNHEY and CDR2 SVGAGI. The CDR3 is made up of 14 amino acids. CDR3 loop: CASSRDRGWDGYTF. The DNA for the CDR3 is TGTGCCAGCAGTCGGGACAGGGGGTGGGATGGCTACACCTTC.

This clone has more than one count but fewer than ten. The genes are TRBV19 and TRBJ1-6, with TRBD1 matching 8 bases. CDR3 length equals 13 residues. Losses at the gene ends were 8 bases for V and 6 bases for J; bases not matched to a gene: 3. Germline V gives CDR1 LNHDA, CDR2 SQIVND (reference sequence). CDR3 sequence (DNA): TGTGCCAGTCATACAGGGGGTAATTCACCCCTCCACTTT. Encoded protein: CASHTGGNSPLHF.

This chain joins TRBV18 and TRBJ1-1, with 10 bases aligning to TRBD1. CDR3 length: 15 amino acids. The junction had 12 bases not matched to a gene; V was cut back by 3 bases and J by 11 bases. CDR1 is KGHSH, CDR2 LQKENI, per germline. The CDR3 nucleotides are TGTGCCAGCTCACCCGGAACTCCTGGGACAGGGGTCGCTTTCTTT. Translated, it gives CASSPGTPGTGVAFF.

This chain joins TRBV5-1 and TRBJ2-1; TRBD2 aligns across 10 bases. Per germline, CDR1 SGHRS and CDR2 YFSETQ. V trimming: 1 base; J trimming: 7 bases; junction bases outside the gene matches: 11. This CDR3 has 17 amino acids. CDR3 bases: TGCGCCAGCAGCTTGCGCCCCTTAGCGGGGGGCCGGAATGAGCAGTTCTTC. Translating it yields CASSLRPLAGGRNEQFF. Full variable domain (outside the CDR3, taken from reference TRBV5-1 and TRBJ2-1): KAGVTQTPRYLIKTRGQQVTLSCSPISGHRSVSWYQQTPGQGLQFLFEYFSETQRNKGNFPGRFSGRQFSNSRSEMNVSTLELGDSALYLCASSLRPLAGGRNEQFFGPGTRLTVL.

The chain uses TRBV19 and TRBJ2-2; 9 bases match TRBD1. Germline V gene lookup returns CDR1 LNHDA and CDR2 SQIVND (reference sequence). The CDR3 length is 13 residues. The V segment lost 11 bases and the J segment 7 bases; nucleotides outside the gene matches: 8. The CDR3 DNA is TGTGCCGCCGACAGGGGGTACAACGGGGAGCTGTTTTTT. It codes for CAADRGYNGELFF. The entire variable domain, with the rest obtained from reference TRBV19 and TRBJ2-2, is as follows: DGGITQSPKYLFRKEGQNVTLSCEQNLNHDAMYWYRQDPGQGLRLIYYSQIVNDFQKGDIAEGYSVSREKKESFPLTVTSAQKNPTAFYLCAADRGYNGELFFGEGSRLTVL.

The CDR3 nucleotides read TGTGCCAGCAGCTCGATCGGACAGGGGGTCTACGAGCAGTACTTC. It yields the protein CASSSIGQGVYEQYF. J is TRBJ2-7 and V is TRBV6-5; 10 nucleotides match TRBD1. The CDR3 spans 15 residues. Germline loops: CDR1 MNHEY, CDR2 SVGAGI. The V segment lost 6 bases and the J segment 3 bases; nucleotides outside the gene matches: 8.

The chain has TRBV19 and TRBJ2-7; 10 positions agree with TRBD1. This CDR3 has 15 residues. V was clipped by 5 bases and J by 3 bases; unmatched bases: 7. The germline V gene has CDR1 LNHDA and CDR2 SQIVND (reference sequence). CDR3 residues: CASSAGTGASYEQYF. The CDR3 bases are TGTGCCAGTAGTGCAGGGACAGGGGCTAGCTACGAGCAGTACTTC.

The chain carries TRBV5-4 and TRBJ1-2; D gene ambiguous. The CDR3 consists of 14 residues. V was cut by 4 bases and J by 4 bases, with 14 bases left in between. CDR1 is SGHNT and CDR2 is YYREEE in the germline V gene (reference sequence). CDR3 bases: TGTGCCAGCAGCCCTACATCAATGGGCTATGGCTACACCTTC. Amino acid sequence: CASSPTSMGYGYTF.

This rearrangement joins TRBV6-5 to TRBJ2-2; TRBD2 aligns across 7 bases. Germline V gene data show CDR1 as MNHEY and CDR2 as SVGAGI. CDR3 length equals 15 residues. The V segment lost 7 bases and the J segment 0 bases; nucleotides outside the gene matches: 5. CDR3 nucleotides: TGTGCCAGCACCGGGACTAATCCGAACACCGGGGAGCTGTTTTTT. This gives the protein CASTGTNPNTGELFF.

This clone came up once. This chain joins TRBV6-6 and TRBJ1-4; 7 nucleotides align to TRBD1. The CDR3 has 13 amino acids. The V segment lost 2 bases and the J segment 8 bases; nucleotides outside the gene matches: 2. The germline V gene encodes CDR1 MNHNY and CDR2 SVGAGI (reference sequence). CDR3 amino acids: CASSYVQGEKLFF. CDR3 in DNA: TGTGCCAGCAGTTACGTACAGGGGGAAAAACTGTTTTTT.

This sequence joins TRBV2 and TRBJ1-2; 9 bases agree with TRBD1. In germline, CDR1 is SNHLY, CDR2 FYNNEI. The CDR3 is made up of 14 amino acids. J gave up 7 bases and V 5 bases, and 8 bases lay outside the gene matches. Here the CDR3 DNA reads TGTGCCAGCAGTCCCCAACCGACAGGGGGTGGCTACACCTTC. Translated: CASSPQPTGGGYTF.

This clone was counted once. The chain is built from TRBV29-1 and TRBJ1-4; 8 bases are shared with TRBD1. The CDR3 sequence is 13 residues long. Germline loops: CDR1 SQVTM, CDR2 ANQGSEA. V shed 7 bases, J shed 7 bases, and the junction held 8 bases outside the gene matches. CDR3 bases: TGCAGCGCCGCAGGGGGCTCAGGTGAAAAACTGTTTTTT. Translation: CSAAGGSGEKLFF.

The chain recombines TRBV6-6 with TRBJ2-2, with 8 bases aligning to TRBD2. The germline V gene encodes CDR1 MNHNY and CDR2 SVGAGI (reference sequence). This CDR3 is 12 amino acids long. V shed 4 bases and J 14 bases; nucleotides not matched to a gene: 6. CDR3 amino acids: CASSWAGGELFF. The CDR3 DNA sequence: TGTGCCAGCAGTTGGGCGGGGGGTGAACTGTTTTTT.

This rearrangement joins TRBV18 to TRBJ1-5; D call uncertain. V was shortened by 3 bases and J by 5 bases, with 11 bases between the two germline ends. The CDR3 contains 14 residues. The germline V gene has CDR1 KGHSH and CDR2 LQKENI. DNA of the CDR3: TGTGCCAGCTCACCTCAAAATGGTGATCAGCCCCAGCATTTT. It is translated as CASSPQNGDQPQHF.

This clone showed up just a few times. The CDR3 sequence: CASSYSKVAGNTIYF. Written as DNA, the CDR3 is TGTGCCAGCAGTTACTCGAAAGTAGCCGGAAACACCATATATTTT. This chain connects TRBV6-6 to TRBJ1-3; D is unresolved. Germline V gene data show CDR1 as MNHNY and CDR2 as SVGAGI (reference sequence). This CDR3 region has 15 residues. The V gene lost 0 bases and the J gene lost 4 bases, with 10 bases spanning the gap.

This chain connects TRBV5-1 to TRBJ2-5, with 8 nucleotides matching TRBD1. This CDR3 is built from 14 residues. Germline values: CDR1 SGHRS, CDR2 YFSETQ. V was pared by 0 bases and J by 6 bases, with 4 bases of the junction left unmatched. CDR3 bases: TGCGCCAGCAGCTTGGGACAGGGGAAGAAGACCCAGTACTTC. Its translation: CASSLGQGKKTQYF.

The CDR3 spells CASKRTGANTGELFF. The DNA for the CDR3 is TGTGCCAGCAAGAGGACAGGGGCGAACACCGGGGAGCTGTTTTTT. V usage is TRBV2 and J usage is TRBJ2-2; 9 nucleotides align to TRBD1. Trimming removed 7 bases from V and 0 bases from J; junction bases left unmatched: 3. Germline CDR1 and CDR2: SNHLY and FYNNEI. CDR3 size: 15 residues.

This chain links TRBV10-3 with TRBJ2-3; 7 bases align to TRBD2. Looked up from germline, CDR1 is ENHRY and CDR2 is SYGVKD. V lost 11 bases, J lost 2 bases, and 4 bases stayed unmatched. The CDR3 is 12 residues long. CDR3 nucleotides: TGTGCCCTGGGAGGGGTCACAGATACGCAGTATTTT. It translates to CALGGVTDTQYF.

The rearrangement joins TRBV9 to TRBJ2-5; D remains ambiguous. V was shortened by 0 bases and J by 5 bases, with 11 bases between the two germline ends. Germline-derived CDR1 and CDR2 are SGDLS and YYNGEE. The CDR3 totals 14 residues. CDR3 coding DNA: TGTGCCAGCAGCGTAGGGGTTGGCGCGGAGACCCAGTACTTC. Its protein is CASSVGVGAETQYF.

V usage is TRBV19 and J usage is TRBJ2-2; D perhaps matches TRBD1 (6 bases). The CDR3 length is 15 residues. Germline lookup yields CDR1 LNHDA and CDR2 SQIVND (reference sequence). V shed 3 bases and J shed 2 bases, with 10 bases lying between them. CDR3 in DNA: TGTGCCAGTAGTATCAGGGGCCGAAACACCGGGGAGCTGTTTTTT. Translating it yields CASSIRGRNTGELFF.

CDR3 sequence: CASSQIGSGNTIYF. Here the CDR3 DNA reads TGCGCCAGCAGCCAAATTGGCTCTGGAAACACCATATATTTT. This sequence joins TRBV4-1 and TRBJ1-3; D gene ambiguous. Per the germline V gene, CDR1 is MGHRA and CDR2 is YSYEKL. The CDR3 runs 14 residues. Deletions cut 2 bases from V and 0 bases from J, with 5 bases between.

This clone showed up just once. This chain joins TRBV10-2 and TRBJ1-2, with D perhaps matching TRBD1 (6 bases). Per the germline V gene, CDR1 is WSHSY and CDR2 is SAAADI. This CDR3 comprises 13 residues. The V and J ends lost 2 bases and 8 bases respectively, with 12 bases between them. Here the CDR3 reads CASSEAGEYGYTF. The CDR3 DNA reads TGCGCCAGCAGTGAGGCAGGGGAATACGGCTACACCTTC.

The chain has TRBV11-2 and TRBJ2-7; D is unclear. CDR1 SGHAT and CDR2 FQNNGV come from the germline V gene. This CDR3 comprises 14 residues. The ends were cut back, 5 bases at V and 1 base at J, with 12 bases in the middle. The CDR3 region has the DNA TGTGCCAGCAGCCCCCAGGCAGAATCCTACGAGCAGTACTTC. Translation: CASSPQAESYEQYF.

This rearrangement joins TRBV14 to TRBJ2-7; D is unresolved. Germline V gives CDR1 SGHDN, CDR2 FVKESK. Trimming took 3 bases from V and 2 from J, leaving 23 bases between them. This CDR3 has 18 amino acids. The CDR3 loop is CASSHPSGRARQAYEQYF. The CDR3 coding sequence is TGTGCCAGCAGCCACCCCTCCGGCCGGGCCAGGCAAGCCTACGAGCAGTACTTC.

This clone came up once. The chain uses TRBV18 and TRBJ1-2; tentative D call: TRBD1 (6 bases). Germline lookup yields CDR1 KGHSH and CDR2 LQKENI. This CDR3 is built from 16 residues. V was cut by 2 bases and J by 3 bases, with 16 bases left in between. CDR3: CASSPGMGQNYYGYTF. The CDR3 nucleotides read TGTGCCAGCTCACCAGGGATGGGACAAAATTACTATGGCTACACCTTC.

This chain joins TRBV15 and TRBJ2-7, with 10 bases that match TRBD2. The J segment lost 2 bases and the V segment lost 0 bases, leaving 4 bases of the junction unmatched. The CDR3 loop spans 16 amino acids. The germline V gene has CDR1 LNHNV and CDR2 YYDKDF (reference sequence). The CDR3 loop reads CATSRDSGRRTYEQYF. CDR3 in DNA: TGTGCCACCAGCAGAGATAGCGGGAGGCGAACCTACGAGCAGTACTTC.

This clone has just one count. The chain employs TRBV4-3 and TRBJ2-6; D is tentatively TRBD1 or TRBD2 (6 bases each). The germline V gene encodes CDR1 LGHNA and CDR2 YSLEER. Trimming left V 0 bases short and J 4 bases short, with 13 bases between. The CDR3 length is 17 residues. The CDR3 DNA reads TGCGCCAGCAGCCAAGATGGAGGGGGGCAGGGGGCCAACGTCCTGACTTTC. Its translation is CASSQDGGGQGANVLTF.

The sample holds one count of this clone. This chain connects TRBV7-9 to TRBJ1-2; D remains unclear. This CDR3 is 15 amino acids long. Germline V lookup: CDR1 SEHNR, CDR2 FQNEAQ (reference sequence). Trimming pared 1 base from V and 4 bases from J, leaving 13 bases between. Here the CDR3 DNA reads TGTGCCAGCAGCTTAGGACCCGAAACGGCCTATGGCTACACCTTC. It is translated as CASSLGPETAYGYTF. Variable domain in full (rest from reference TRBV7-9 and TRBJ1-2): DTGVSQNPRHKITKRGQNVTFRCDPISEHNRLYWYRQTLGQGPEFLTYFQNEAQLEKSRLLSDRFSAERPKGSFSTLEIQRTEQGDSAMYLCASSLGPETAYGYTFGSGTRLTVV.

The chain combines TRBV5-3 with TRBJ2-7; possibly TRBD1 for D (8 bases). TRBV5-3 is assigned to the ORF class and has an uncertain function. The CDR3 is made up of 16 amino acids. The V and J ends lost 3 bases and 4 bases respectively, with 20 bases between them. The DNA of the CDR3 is TGTGCCAGAAGCTGGGAGGGACAGGCCAGGGGGTACGAGCAGTACTTC. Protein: CARSWEGQARGYEQYF.